The 3 T cell receptor beta chains below all came from one sample that was sequenced in a study of human T cells and chemical hapten exposure (dated by TCRdb to 2020 to 2022). Library preparation employed RACE. Instrument used: NextSeq 500. TCRdb reanalyzed the raw reads on its own, using fastp at Q25 for trimming and MiXCR for clone calling, and kept in-frame beta chains. Each CDR3 protein gets just one entry, which takes the most common genes and DNA from the rows behind it. Here the sample has around 380,000 distinct CDR3 sequences; roughly 6% occur a single time. The ten largest clones capture about 7.7% of the sample. The time point label here, explained by the study, means: pre-sensitization, week 0. Per the publication, the treatment or condition label means: therapeutic diphenylcyclopropenone sensitization with weekly scalp DPC. The sample here was whole blood, taken in connection with sensitization to the hapten diphenylcyclopropenone (DPC). These TCRs come from a woman between 18 and 29 years old with alopecia areata. Some clones in this sample may be carry-over from other donors' samples.

This clonotype came up a few times. This chain joins TRBV2 and TRBJ1-4; the match to TRBD1 covers 9 bases. J gave up 8 bases and V 5 bases, and 6 bases lay outside the gene matches. The CDR3 is 14 amino acids. The germline V gene encodes CDR1 SNHLY and CDR2 FYNNEI. The CDR3 DNA is TGTGCCAGCAGTCGTAGACAGGGGGGAGAAAAACTGTTTTTT. It encodes CASSRRQGGEKLFF. Combining the CDR3 with reference TRBV2 and TRBJ1-4 gives the whole variable domain EPEVTQTPSHQVTQMGQEVILRCVPISNHLYFYWYRQILGQKVEFLVSFYNNEISEKSEIFDDQFSVERPDGSNFTLKIRSTKLEDSAMYFCASSRRQGGEKLFFGSGTQLSVL.

This clonotype was detected a few times. V usage is TRBV7-6 and J usage is TRBJ1-2; the D is unclear. Per germline, CDR1 SGHVS and CDR2 FNYEAQ. The ends were cut back, 5 bases at V and 4 bases at J, with 23 bases in the middle. This CDR3 comprises 17 residues. The CDR3 spells CASSPRTGSPKTYGYTF. CDR3 in DNA: TGTGCCAGCAGCCCAAGGACCGGTTCCCCTAAAACCTATGGCTACACCTTC.

This clonotype was counted a few times. CDR3 DNA sequence: TGTGCCAGCAGTCACAGGGGTCAGCTCGTGTTCTCACCCCTCCACTTT. It translates to CASSHRGQLVFSPLHF. The chain carries TRBV25-1 and TRBJ1-6; 7 bases are shared with TRBD1. The CDR3 length is 16 residues. Unmatched junction bases numbered 14, after V lost 5 bases and J lost 10 bases. The V gene's germline CDR1 is MGHDK and CDR2 SYGVNS.